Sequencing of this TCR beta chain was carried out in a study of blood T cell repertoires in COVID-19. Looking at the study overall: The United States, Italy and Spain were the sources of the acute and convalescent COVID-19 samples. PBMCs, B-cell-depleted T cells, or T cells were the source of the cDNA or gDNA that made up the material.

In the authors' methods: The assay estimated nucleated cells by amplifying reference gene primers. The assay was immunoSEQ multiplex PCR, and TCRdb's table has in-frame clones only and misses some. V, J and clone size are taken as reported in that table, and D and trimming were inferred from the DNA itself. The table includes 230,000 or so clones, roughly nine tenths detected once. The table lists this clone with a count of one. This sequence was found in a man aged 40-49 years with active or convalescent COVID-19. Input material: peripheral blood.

This CDR3 reads CASSVGTGETDTQYF. The DNA of the CDR3 is TGTGCCAGCAGTGTCGGGACAGGGGAAACAGATACGCAGTATTTT. The genes are TRBV6-4 and TRBJ2-3, with TRBD1 matching over 10 bases. The germline CDR1 and CDR2 sequences are MRHNA and SNTAGT. There are 15 residues in the CDR3. V was pared by 4 bases and J by 3 bases, with 4 bases of the junction left unmatched.